This entry features one T cell receptor beta chain sequence. Its recognized antigen is unknown. Per-base qualities were not stored, and no clone one base away is much larger. This entry comes from a study of cytomegalovirus exposure and HLA in healthy donors (dated by TCRdb to the late 2010s). Regarding the study in general: An earlier analysis of 587 of the donors reported 276 Gb of sequence data and 117 million unique TCR beta sequences obtained from approximately 180 million T cells. Class I and class II HLA loci were covered by the typing at four-digit resolution. The later analysis used no new phenotypic data to find candidate immune exposures, relying instead on TCR beta sequences and their occurrence across donors. The study aimed to test whether signatures of past pathogen exposure could be identified by cataloging public T cell receptors. Every discovery cohort repertoire had been produced on one sequencing platform. Among around 400 genotyped donors of the cohort, an average of roughly 230,000 unique TCR beta nucleotide sequences was sequenced per donor, of which approximately 19% were non-productive. Four or five DR-DQ haplotypes were handled as single units for association and clustering because linkage in the cohort was strong. To decide whether each TCR beta V gene segment behaved as functional or pseudogenic, an earlier analysis of some 600 of the donors relied on high-throughput TCR beta sequencing. Donor age, sex, ethnicity and CMV serostatus were collected together with the repertoire data. Among the roughly 380 genotyped donors, under 90% belonged to the genetic ancestry cluster associated with self-reported Caucasian donors. The study profiled the T cell repertoires of more than 500 subjects by immunosequencing and related them to cytomegalovirus serostatus. To predict cytomegalovirus infection status, the study combined high-throughput TCR immunosequencing, statistical association of individual TCRs with disease status, and machine learning. An early release covering just under 650 HLA-typed donors comprised about 300 gigabases of sequencing data and tens of millions of unique TCR sequences. In a later analysis, previously published TCR beta repertoires from roughly 710 donors were re-analyzed and high-resolution HLA genotyping was added so that TCR occurrence patterns could be studied. A later genetic analysis took genome-wide SNP genotypes for about 55% of the roughly 670 donors and used that subset as a discovery cohort. The number of donors typed differed by locus, with roughly 629-640 for A, B, C, DRB1 and DQB1, roughly 520 for DQA1, 606 for DPA1, and around 460 for DPB1. In addition to the first cohort of roughly 670 subjects, a separate validation cohort of over 90 different subjects was used. Broad study findings and their caveats: While some public TCRs were present in many individuals, most TCR sequences turned up only very rarely across donors. In the study, some 160 TCR beta chains were listed as associated with cytomegalovirus. Some IMGT-functional V segments, including TRBV6-2 and TRBV6-3, could not be told apart with the 87-base-pair reads, so those segments were excluded. A group of highly shared sequence variants was considered likely to be a technical artifact of the sequencing pipeline. Immune exposure information for the cohort was limited to CMV serostatus. Correlated functional status among segregating V segments might reflect linkage disequilibrium, but an unknown experimental factor could not be ruled out. The authors suggested that the approach could potentially be extended to other disease states and immunological phenotypes. A few of the identified cytomegalovirus-associated TCR beta chains were confirmed in vitro to be specific for cytomegalovirus antigens. Presence/absence analyses assumed roughly uniform sequencing depth across donors, an assumption that may not hold. Several of the top co-occurrence clusters appeared to be linked to parvovirus B19, influenza, CMV and Epstein-Barr virus, according to a later analysis. A later analysis found that HLA-associated TCR beta chains were more clonally expanded and had lower generation probabilities than equally common non-associated chains. A later genetic analysis reported fewer N-insertions in productive TCRs among donors in an Asian-associated ancestry cluster than the roughly 640-donor mean. V-gene and J-gene trimming of TCR beta chains was associated with a missense DCLRE1C variant in a later genetic analysis, and the association was replicated in an independent cohort. HLA typing was unavailable for some donors at each locus, so association tests used only the typed subset. Specific HLA alleles were associated with 15,000 to 20,000 TCR beta sequences at a false discovery rate of 0.05 in a later analysis. Because counts were too low, about 18 rarely observed V segments, including chromosome 9 orphons, were excluded from the earlier analysis of 500 to 700 of the donors. In an earlier analysis of approximately 590 of the donors, most TCR beta V segments were observed in productive rearrangements about 87% or about 30% of the time, broadly matching IMGT annotations. This cohort had only TCR beta chains sequenced, and the lack of alpha or paired-chain data limited which features could be detected. Most CMV-associated TCR beta chains appeared to be HLA-restricted in a later analysis, and the HLA associations seemed to be driven largely by CMV exposure. A later analysis found that TCR association rates varied across HLA loci, with DRB1 alleles showing the most associated TCRs and HLA-C alleles the fewest. Cytomegalovirus status was reported to be diagnosed by the classifier with high specificity and sensitivity in both the original and validation cohorts. When HLA alleles, especially DR and DQ, strongly co-occurred, TCR associations were difficult to assign to individual alleles. A further reported finding was that TCR beta sequences accurately predicted the HLA-A and HLA-B alleles for most subjects in the first cohort.

The cohort was made up of roughly 670 healthy bone marrow donors. At the time of sampling, all cohort members were nominally healthy, though unrecorded immune exposures were likely present. The donor tested CMV seronegative, placing the donor among the roughly 340 seronegative members of the cohort. Each donor provided a peripheral blood sample, and peripheral blood mononuclear cells were used for TCR beta sequencing. Genomic DNA extraction from the blood cell samples was performed with the Qiagen DNeasy Blood Extraction Kit. In the germline V gene, CDR1 corresponds to LGHNA and CDR2 to YSLEER. V is cut by 1 base and J by 5 bases, and the space between the germline ends is 14 bases. The CDR3 spans 15 residues, from the cysteine through the phenylalanine. Only CDR3 DNA is held: 45 bases, read in frame from base 1. Library construction relied on the immunoSEQ multiplex PCR assay. For the multiplex PCR, a mixture combining 60 forward primers for TCR Vbeta segments and 13 reverse primers for TCR Jbeta segments was used. The CDR3 region of rearranged TCR beta genes was amplified from genomic DNA with a multiplex PCR assay. Amplified TCR beta libraries were sequenced as 87-base-pair reads on the Illumina HiSeq System. In the original analysis: A later analysis counted about 80 million unique TCR beta chains across the 550 to 750 repertoires, and around 9.9 million of these chains were shared by at least two donors. To remove PCR and sequencing errors, raw reads were error-corrected and collapsed into unique sequences using a nearest-neighbor algorithm that merged closely related sequences. CDR3 sequences were aligned to IMGT reference sequences to assign V, D and J gene segments. For a sequence to be retained, a match of at least six nucleotides to both a V gene segment and a J gene segment was required. A rearrangement was called productive if the CDR3 had no stop codons and remained in frame with V and J, and every other rearrangement was called non-productive. CDR3 was defined according to IMGT convention as the region running from the second conserved V-encoded cysteine to the conserved J-encoded phenylalanine. The earlier analysis of about 590 of the donors excluded sequences that lacked an unambiguous match to a single V gene segment. In an earlier analysis of around 590 of the donors, a V segment was called functional when productive rearrangements were above 56.7%, and segregating when the standard deviation between donors exceeded 5%. A statistical classification framework was built to diagnose cytomegalovirus status from the catalog of TCR beta chain sequences. V and J gene assignment, in a later analysis, came from comparing TCR nucleotide sequences with IMGT/GENE-DB human TR gene sequences. Using the TCRdist pipeline, a later analysis assigned CDR3 sequences along with most-parsimonious VDJ recombination scenarios. In a later analysis, each TCR beta chain was defined by its CDR3 amino acid sequence together with its V-gene family, and reads lacking a unique V-gene family were excluded. A later analysis removed 592 highly shared, low-generation-probability nucleotide sequences to deal with suspected cross-contamination and a sequencing artifact. A later analysis calculated a clonal expansion index for each public chain from normalized within-repertoire ranks of inferred template counts. Generation probabilities in a later analysis came from a VDJ recombination model fitted to out-of-frame rearrangements, and those results were checked against IGoR. In a later analysis, hypergeometric tests were used to score TCR-TCR, TCR-HLA and TCR-CMV co-occurrence, with a repertoire-size bias correction applied to TCR pairs. To estimate false discovery rates, a later analysis permuted the HLA or CMV assignments 20 times. In a later analysis, co-occurring TCRs were grouped with DBSCAN, and TCRdist sequence similarity was added when clustering was performed within HLA-allele-positive subsets. Co-occurrence clustering excluded repertoires with fewer than 30,000 or more than 120,000 public chains, plus five with anomalous nucleotide sharing. TCRdb holds this immuneACCESS table with in-frame rearrangements only. Some clones are missing; in checked studies, unresolved V genes explain under half, and the rest has no known cause. For V, J and clone size, that table is used; D and trimming come from the DNA. Here the sample has around 94,000 clones; over 80% occur a single time. The top ten constitute just over 2.5% of the sample.

Sequenced material: PBMCs. The receptor chain draws on TRBV4-3 and TRBJ1-2, and TRBD1 may be the D gene, going by 6 matching bases. The sequence derives from a man in his forties in good health and CMV-seronegative. The sequenced DNA: TGCGCCAGCAGCCAAGTTGGGCGGGGGGCGTATGGCTACACCTTC. Its translation reads: CASSQVGRGAYGYTF.